Presented here are 13 T cell receptor beta chains from one specimen sequenced in a study of prognosis after radiotherapy for stage I lung cancer. From genomic DNA, two-round multiplex PCR was used to amplify TCR beta CDR3. For every TRBV and TRBJ gene, a specific primer was used in first-round PCR. TCRdb re-derived calls from the multiplex PCR reads in MiXCR, one entry per CDR3 protein. The profile shows 31,000 or so distinct CDR3 sequences, 48% of them singletons. The sample consisted of PBMCs, taken before or after stereotactic body radiation therapy (not recorded which). The receptors originated from a donor at least 50 years old with non-small cell lung cancer.

On this clonotype: A single base is all that separates this from a far larger clone, so a read error is likely. This chain links TRBV6-5 with TRBJ1-6; the D gene is possibly TRBD1 (6 bases). The germline V and J ends were trimmed by 7 bases and 8 bases, with 9 bases remaining between them. Germline CDR1 is MNHEY and CDR2 is SVGAGI. The CDR3 loop spans 12 amino acids. The CDR3 DNA follows: TGTGCCAGCATCCGGACAGATTCACCCCTCCACTTT. It specifies CASIRTDSPLHF.

This chain links TRBV12-3 or TRBV12-4 with TRBJ2-7; D call uncertain. This CDR3 has 12 residues. The V gene lost 5 bases and the J gene lost 0 bases, with 5 bases spanning the gap. The CDR3 loop reads CASSRNSYEQYF. CDR3 in DNA: TGTGCCAGCAGTCGCAACTCCTACGAGCAGTACTTC.

This chain connects TRBV7-2 to TRBJ2-2; D might be TRBD2 (6 bases). V lost 10 bases to trimming and J lost 1 base, with 7 bases between them. Per germline, CDR1 SGHTA and CDR2 FQGNSA. CDR3 length: 12 residues. DNA for the CDR3: TGTGCCACGGGGGAGAACACCGGGGAGCTGTTTTTT. Translated, it gives CATGENTGELFF. Using reference TRBV7-2 and TRBJ2-2 for the parts outside the CDR3, the full variable domain is GAGVSQSPSNKVTEKGKDVELRCDPISGHTALYWYRQSLGQGLEFLIYFQGNSAPDKSGLPSDRFSAERTGGSVSTLTIQRTQQEDSAVYLCATGENTGELFFGEGSRLTVL.

The chain employs TRBV6-1 and TRBJ2-2; no reliable D call. Trimming removed 6 bases from V and 0 bases from J, with 14 bases in between. The CDR3 is 16 amino acids. CDR1 and CDR2 (germline): MNHNS, SASEGT. Here the CDR3 reads CASSVLWTANTGELFF. CDR3 sequence (DNA): TGTGCCAGCAGCGTACTATGGACGGCGAACACCGGGGAGCTGTTTTTT.

This clonotype was counted at least ten times. The genes are TRBV5-4 and TRBJ1-1; D gene ambiguous. CDR3 length: 15 residues. Germline CDR1 reads SGHNT; CDR2 reads YYREEE (reference sequence). V shed 2 bases and J shed 2 bases, with 13 bases lying between them. The CDR3 nucleotides read TGTGCCAGCAGCTTAGGAACGGCATCCAACACTGAAGCTTTCTTT. This codes for CASSLGTASNTEAFF.

Comment on this clonotype: This likely reflects a read error, since a far larger clone is one base away. V gene TRBV6-2 or TRBV6-3 combines with J gene TRBJ2-5; 9 nucleotides agree with TRBD2. Germline lookup yields CDR1 MNHEY and CDR2 SVGEGT. The CDR3 extends over 16 amino acids. The CDR3 loop reads CTSSPSSGRGGETQYF. DNA for the CDR3: TGTACCAGCAGTCCGAGTAGCGGGAGAGGCGGAGAGACCCAGTACTTC.

Notes on this clonotype: A read error is the likely source, as a far larger clone sits one nucleotide away. The rearrangement uses TRBV7-9 and TRBJ2-5, with D perhaps TRBD1 or TRBD2 (5 bases each). The V gene lost 6 bases and the J gene lost 5 bases, with 19 bases spanning the gap. The CDR3 sequence is 15 residues long. Germline V gene data show CDR1 as SEHNR and CDR2 as FQNEAQ (reference sequence). The CDR3 is CASRQSMGVWETQYF. In nucleotides, the CDR3 is TGTGCCAGCAGACAATCAATGGGGGTTTGGGAGACCCAGTACTTC.

This chain connects TRBV6-4 to TRBJ2-6; 8 bases fit TRBD1. Germline loops: CDR1 MRHNA, CDR2 SNTAGT. J lost 0 bases, V lost 2 bases, and 0 bases had no gene match. The CDR3 is 16 residues long. CDR3 amino acids: CASSDTGGSGANVLTF. CDR3 coding DNA: TGTGCCAGCAGTGACACAGGGGGCTCTGGGGCCAACGTCCTGACTTTC.

This clonotype has a count of ten or more. The chain carries TRBV2 and TRBJ1-1; the D gene is possibly TRBD1 (5 bases). Germline CDR1 is SNHLY and CDR2 is FYNNEI. The length of the CDR3 is 13 residues. V was shortened by 6 bases and J by 5 bases, with 13 bases between the two germline ends. The chain's CDR3 is CASRRDGGTEAFF. CDR3 in DNA: TGTGCCAGCAGAAGGGACGGTGGGACTGAAGCTTTCTTT.

This clonotype came up many times. V and J are TRBV19 and TRBJ2-1; either TRBD1 or TRBD2 may supply D (5 bases each). Germline CDR1 reads LNHDA; CDR2 reads SQIVND (reference sequence). The CDR3 covers 17 residues. V was pared by 4 bases and J by 0 bases, with 16 bases between. In DNA form, the CDR3 reads TGTGCCAGTAGTAGGTCAGGGCGGGCGAGCTCCTACAATGAGCAGTTCTTC. It codes for CASSRSGRASSYNEQFF.

V and J are TRBV25-1 and TRBJ1-3; no clear D. V lost 6 bases to trimming and J lost 8 bases, with 8 bases between them. The germline V gene encodes CDR1 MGHDK and CDR2 SYGVNS. The CDR3 has 11 amino acids. CDR3 DNA: TGTGCCAGCAGCCCCGGCGACACCATATATTTT. It yields the protein CASSPGDTIYF. Together with reference TRBV25-1 and TRBJ1-3, the CDR3 gives the full variable domain: EADIYQTPRYLVIGTGKKITLECSQTMGHDKMYWYQQDPGMELHLIHYSYGVNSTEKGDLSSESTVSRIRTEHFPLTLESARPSHTSQYLCASSPGDTIYFGEGSWLTVV.

This rearrangement joins TRBV7-2 to TRBJ2-1; a weak D match, TRBD2 (5 bases). Trimming stripped 10 bases from V and 6 bases from J, with 16 bases between. The V gene's germline CDR1 is SGHTA and CDR2 FQGNSA. The CDR3 loop spans 13 amino acids. CDR3 DNA: TGTGCCACCGTACATGTCGGGGTCAATGAGCAGTTCTTC. Encoded protein: CATVHVGVNEQFF.

The chain uses TRBV3-1 and TRBJ2-5; D possibly uses TRBD1 or TRBD2 (6 bases each). The CDR3 has 14 residues. Trimming took off 3 bases at V and 5 bases at J, with 13 bases between the two ends. Germline-derived CDR1 and CDR2 are LGHDT and YNNKEL (reference sequence). The CDR3 is CASSHSGGRETQYF. The CDR3 DNA is TGTGCCAGCAGCCATAGTGGGGGGCGCGAGACCCAGTACTTC.